In this sample, the clone carrying this T cell receptor beta chain turned up a few times. Its cognate antigen is unknown. These data originate in a study of PD-1 blockade in classical Hodgkin lymphoma. On the study more broadly: Once every 2 weeks, patients received intravenous nivolumab at 3 mg/kg. Study-level findings and limits: Among the patients, those starting nivolumab under 1 year after ASCT were excluded.

TCRdb keeps only in-frame clones here, not all; method: immunoSEQ multiplex PCR. The data contain about 3,000 clones, 63% of them singletons. Germline V CDR1 and CDR2: SNHLY, FYNNEI. The CDR3 is 14 amino acids. V was shortened by 3 bases and J by 6 bases, with 12 bases between the two germline ends. Autologous stem cell transplantation was followed by relapse in every patient, and brentuximab vedotin exposure varied. The investigators isolated CD8+ T cells from thawed PBMCs using magnetic negative selection. The specimen was CD8+ T cells from blood, collected at baseline. The clonotype was recovered from a human donor with classical Hodgkin lymphoma. This chain uses TRBV2 with TRBJ1-5; D remains ambiguous. The CDR3 region has the DNA TGTGCCAGCAGTGAGTCGAGGGTGAGTCAGCCCCAGCATTTT. Amino acid sequence: CASSESRVSQPQHF. The variable domain in full, with the rest retrieved from reference TRBV2 and TRBJ1-5, is EPEVTQTPSHQVTQMGQEVILRCVPISNHLYFYWYRQILGQKVEFLVSFYNNEISEKSEIFDDQFSVERPDGSNFTLKIRSTKLEDSAMYFCASSESRVSQPQHFGDGTRLSIL.